This TCR beta chain was recorded in a study of T cell repertoires in cytomegalovirus infection (dated by TCRdb to between 2017 and 2020). General notes on the study: Alongside well-studied HLA-B-restricted epitopes, the peptide stimulations were aimed at recently identified HLA-C-restricted CMV epitopes, whose presentation resists viral immunomodulation. Because public TCR beta signatures pointed to carriage of CMV infection together with the matching HLA type, the HLA type of each donor mattered for the analysis. General conclusions and limits of the study: In both this cohort and an independent cohort of several hundred donors, the cumulative frequency of public TCR beta family members distinguished carriers of CMV infection plus the relevant HLA type. The ex vivo response was dominated by HLA-C-restricted CMV-specific TCR beta clonotypes, which also provided the single most frequent clonotype in two of eight donors.

Clipping removes 0 bases from V and 4 bases from J, with 7 as the unmatched junction base count. The germline V gene encodes CDR1 LGHNA and CDR2 YSLEER. The CDR3, from cysteine to phenylalanine, totals 17 residues. The only DNA kept is the CDR3, 51 bases in frame from the first base. To note about this clonotype: There is no known antigen for this receptor. Base qualities are not provided; no much larger clone lies one nucleotide away.

The meaning of the sample's treatment or condition label: in vitro stimulation with specific CMV peptide epitopes to enrich CMV-specific T cells. TCRdb names Illumina HiSeq 1500 as the instrument used. TCRdb trimmed the raw reads at Q25, called clones with MiXCR and kept productive beta chains. When rows share a CDR3 protein, they turn into one entry using the most common DNA and genes. The sample records approximately 81,000 distinct CDR3 sequences, approximately 24% of which are singletons. The ten largest clones take up around 50% of the sample. The sequence is built from TRBV4-3 and TRBJ2-2; 8 bases in between match TRBD1. The starting material was CD8+ T cells from cultured PBMCs, obtained from culture after CMV antigen stimulation. This TCR derives from a human donor in good health (CMV status not recorded). Some clones in this sample may be carry-over from other donors' samples. The CDR3: CASSQDTGTGTTGELFF. The bases read TGCGCCAGCAGCCAAGATACAGGGACAGGAACCACCGGGGAGCTGTTTTTT.